A selection of T cell receptor beta chains follows, all from one sample in a study of T cells after yellow fever vaccination. TCRdb reprocessed the 5' RACE reads with MiXCR, giving one entry per CDR3 protein. Counted here are some 390,000 distinct CDR3 sequences, approximately 5.7% occurring once; the ten biggest clones make up approximately 16%. Sequences were derived from PBMCs, sampled 5 days after the yellow fever booster vaccination. These receptors originate from a man aged 25 to 40 who received the YFV17D yellow fever vaccine. CDR3s include the opening cysteine and the closing phenylalanine or tryptophan. The order of the fields is D gene, V gene, CDR3 length, J gene, clone size, CDR3 protein, CDR3 DNA. D genes are given only for firm matches. Expanded clones get a size class; other rows say once, few or many, or leave the size out.

>TRBD1|TRBV2|15|TRBJ2-3|NA
CASLNPGQGPDTQYF
TGTGCCAGCCTTAATCCGGGACAGGGTCCAGATACGCAGTATTTT
>NA|TRBV7-2|15|TRBJ2-5|many
CASSPRRAFQETQYF
TGTGCCAGCAGCCCCCGACGGGCCTTCCAAGAGACCCAGTACTTC
>NA|TRBV7-6|15|TRBJ2-2|NA
CASSLPPEYTGELFF
TGTGCCAGCAGCTTACCTCCAGAGTACACCGGGGAGCTGTTTTTT
>NA|TRBV21-1|16|TRBJ2-3|few
CASSKSLAGKTDTQYF
TGTGCCAGCAGCAAGTCCCTAGCGGGAAAGACTGATACGCAGTATTTT
>TRBD2|TRBV5-4|17|TRBJ2-7|NA
CASSPRGLAGEKDEQYF
TGTGCCAGCAGCCCCCGGGGGCTAGCGGGAGAAAAGGACGAGCAGTACTTC
>NA|TRBV5-5|15|TRBJ2-3|NA
CAMGPGIGWTDTQYF
TGTGCCATGGGCCCCGGGATAGGTTGGACAGATACGCAGTATTTT
>NA|TRBV3-1|15|TRBJ2-5|NA
CASSQALGPEETQYF
TGTGCCAGCAGCCAAGCCCTGGGCCCTGAAGAGACCCAGTACTTC
>TRBD2|TRBV7-2|14|TRBJ2-7|many
CASSREREVYEQYF
TGTGCCAGCAGCCGAGAGCGGGAGGTTTACGAGCAGTACTTC
>NA|TRBV5-1|14|TRBJ2-5|many
CASSFSSDQETQYF
TGCGCCAGCAGCTTCTCTTCAGACCAAGAGACCCAGTACTTC
>NA|TRBV20-1|12|TRBJ1-6|few
CSAPDLHSPLHF
TGCAGTGCTCCGGACCTTCATTCACCCCTCCACTTT
>TRBD2|TRBV20-1|17|TRBJ2-6|NA
CSARVGGSRSGANVLTF
TGCAGTGCTAGAGTGGGCGGGAGTCGCTCTGGGGCCAACGTCCTGACTTTC
>TRBD2|TRBV5-4|19|TRBJ2-3|many
CASSLVVVLGLAVTDTQYF
TGTGCCAGCAGCTTGGTAGTTGTTCTCGGACTAGCGGTCACAGATACGCAGTATTTT
>NA|TRBV4-3|13|TRBJ1-5|many
CASSQGVAGPQHF
TGCGCCAGCAGCCAAGGAGTGGCCGGCCCCCAGCATTTT
>NA|TRBV5-6|16|TRBJ2-6|NA
CASSLLSGSGANVLTF
TGTGCCAGCAGCTTGTTGTCGGGGTCTGGGGCCAACGTCCTGACTTTC
>NA|TRBV21-1|14|TRBJ2-3|few
CASRTGADTDTQYF
TGTGCCAGCAGGACAGGGGCGGACACAGATACGCAGTATTTT
>TRBD1|TRBV29-1|12|TRBJ2-1|NA
CSVWDRFNEQFF
TGCAGCGTATGGGACAGGTTCAATGAGCAGTTCTTC
>TRBD2|TRBV6-2/TRBV6-3|15|TRBJ2-1|many
CASSPGLAGTNEQFF
TGTGCCAGCAGCCCGGGACTAGCGGGAACCAATGAGCAGTTCTTC
>NA|TRBV3-1|13|TRBJ1-4|many
CASSSRTGKKLFF
TGTGCCAGCAGCTCTCGGACGGGGAAAAAACTGTTTTTT
>NA|TRBV6-5|12|TRBJ2-4|NA
CASSPGPHIQYF
TGTGCCAGCAGTCCGGGACCGCACATTCAGTACTTC
>NA|TRBV9|13|TRBJ2-5|few
CASSVERGETQYF
TGTGCCAGCAGCGTAGAAAGGGGAGAGACCCAGTACTTC
>NA|TRBV24-1|14|TRBJ2-5|many
CATSDSLGGETQYF
TGTGCCACCAGTGATAGTCTGGGGGGAGAGACCCAGTACTTC
>NA|TRBV7-8|13|TRBJ2-7|few
CASSLLPPYEQYF
TGTGCCAGCAGCTTACTACCCCCCTACGAGCAGTACTTC
>NA|TRBV7-9|15|TRBJ2-2|NA
CASSPGGKKTGELFF
TGTGCCAGCAGCCCTGGGGGGAAGAAGACCGGGGAGCTGTTTTTT
>NA|TRBV7-8|16|TRBJ1-4|NA
CASSLGTRPDNEKLFF
TGTGCCAGCAGCTTAGGTACCAGGCCGGATAATGAAAAACTGTTTTTT
>TRBD1|TRBV28|15|TRBJ2-7|few
CASPPPGQTTYEQYF
TGTGCCAGCCCTCCCCCGGGACAGACTACCTACGAGCAGTACTTC
>NA|TRBV12-3/TRBV12-4|16|TRBJ2-3|few
CASSFGVLSSTDTQYF
TGTGCCAGCAGTTTCGGGGTACTCTCTAGCACAGATACGCAGTATTTT
>TRBD2|TRBV11-1|18|TRBJ2-1|few
CASSLAELTSGRALEQFF
TGTGCCAGCAGCTTAGCCGAACTGACTAGCGGGAGAGCGCTTGAGCAGTTCTTC
>TRBD1|TRBV7-9|16|TRBJ2-5|NA
CASSRPGQGVGETQYF
TGTGCCAGCAGCCGACCGGGACAGGGTGTCGGGGAGACCCAGTACTTC
>TRBD2|TRBV5-1|14|TRBJ2-7|many
CASSRTSGPYEQYF
TGCGCCAGCAGCCGGACTAGCGGCCCCTACGAGCAGTACTTC
>TRBD1|TRBV20-1|15|TRBJ1-4|NA
CSASAPGQGLEKLFF
TGCAGTGCTAGCGCCCCGGGACAGGGACTTGAAAAACTGTTTTTT
>NA|TRBV20-1|12|TRBJ1-4|few
CIREQTNEKLFF
TGCATCAGGGAGCAAACTAATGAAAAACTGTTTTTT
>NA|TRBV7-9|12|TRBJ2-7|few
CASSLEDYEQYF
TGTGCCAGCAGCTTAGAGGATTACGAGCAGTACTTC
>TRBD2|TRBV6-5|16|TRBJ2-1|NA
CASSYSPGLGVNEQFF
TGTGCCAGCAGTTACTCGCCGGGACTAGGGGTCAATGAGCAGTTCTTC
>TRBD2|TRBV28|17|TRBJ2-2|few
CASSSSGLAVSSGELFF
TGTGCCAGCAGTTCCTCGGGACTAGCGGTTAGCTCCGGGGAGCTGTTTTTT
>TRBD1|TRBV25-1|15|TRBJ2-7|NA
CASSDFGTGSHEQYF
TGTGCCAGCAGTGACTTCGGGACAGGGTCCCACGAGCAGTACTTC
>NA|TRBV27|16|TRBJ2-7|many
CASSLFRGTGGLEQYF
TGTGCCAGCAGTCTATTTAGGGGGACTGGGGGCCTCGAGCAGTACTTC
>NA|TRBV28|12|TRBJ1-3|NA
CASRPSGNTIYF
TGTGCCAGCAGGCCGAGTGGAAACACCATATATTTT
>NA|TRBV7-2|17|TRBJ2-1|few
CASSLVFVGGSYNEQFF
TGTGCCAGCAGCTTAGTTTTCGTGGGTGGCTCCTACAATGAGCAGTTCTTC
>TRBD2|TRBV20-1|18|TRBJ2-1|many
CSATRRLAGKATYNEQFF
TGCAGTGCTACACGGAGGCTAGCGGGAAAGGCCACCTACAATGAGCAGTTCTTC
>TRBD2|TRBV20-1|14|TRBJ2-1|many
CSASGRAGYNEQFF
TGCAGTGCTAGCGGGAGGGCCGGTTACAATGAGCAGTTCTTC
>NA|TRBV7-9|12|TRBJ2-4|few
CASSRTGGIQYF
TGTGCCAGCAGCCGGACGGGCGGCATTCAGTACTTC
>NA|TRBV9|14|TRBJ2-3|many
CASSGGRTKDTQYF
TGTGCCAGCAGCGGGGGGAGGACCAAGGATACGCAGTATTTT